The 19 T cell receptor beta chains presented below share a single source sample, sequenced in a study of OX40 agonist ivuxolimab in advanced cancers. Data came from immunoSEQ multiplex PCR; TCRdb stores just in-frame clones and leaves some out. The table lists approximately 50,000 clones, over 80% of them singletons. The input for sequencing was CD4+ or CD8+ T cells sorted from blood, taken in a trial of the OX40 agonist ivuxolimab. These receptors originate from an adult with an advanced solid tumor such as melanoma, head and neck, liver or kidney cancer.

The rearrangement uses TRBV4-3 and TRBJ1-5; perhaps TRBD1 as D (5 bases). Trimming took off 2 bases at V and 7 bases at J, with 15 bases between the two ends. The germline gives CDR1 LGHNA, CDR2 YSLEER. The CDR3 consists of 15 residues. The DNA of the CDR3 is TGCGCCAGCAGCCAATGGGGGGAGGTAGGCCAGCCCCAGCATTTT. Its protein product is CASSQWGEVGQPQHF.

V and J are TRBV5-6 and TRBJ2-5, with unresolved D. The CDR3 covers 13 residues. V was clipped by 1 base and J by 7 bases, with 11 bases between them. Germline V gives CDR1 SGHDT, CDR2 YYEEEE. The CDR3, as DNA: TGTGCCAGCAGCTTGAAAGGTACTTGGACCCAGTACTTC. Its translation: CASSLKGTWTQYF.

This chain connects TRBV12-5 to TRBJ2-3; no clear D. The CDR3 totals 13 residues. The V end was cut by 8 bases, the J end by 2 bases, with 11 bases between. Germline CDR1 and CDR2: LGHNT and FRNRAP. CDR3 protein: CASSGRLTDTQYF. CDR3 sequence (DNA): TGTGCTAGTAGTGGGCGACTCACAGATACGCAGTATTTT. The full variable domain, rest sourced from reference TRBV12-5 and TRBJ2-3, is DARVTQTPRHKVTEMGQEVTMRCQPILGHNTVFWYRQTMMQGLELLAYFRNRAPLDDSGMPKDRFSAEMPDATLATLKIQPSEPRDSAVYFCASSGRLTDTQYFGPGTRLTVL.

To note about this clone: One end of the junction does not line up with germline, which may come from a read error. The chain carries TRBV6-6 and TRBJ2-2, with D perhaps matching TRBD2 (5 bases). Germline V gene sequence: CDR1 MNHNY, CDR2 SVGAGI (reference sequence). This CDR3 has 15 amino acids. CDR3 residues: CASKRGLLNAGELFF. CDR3 bases: TGTGCCAGCAAAAGAGGACTCCTGAACGCCGGGGAGCTGTTTTTT.

V usage is TRBV4-3 and J usage is TRBJ2-1; 7 nucleotides align to TRBD1. Looked up from germline, CDR1 is LGHNA and CDR2 is YSLEER. V shed 1 base, J shed 5 bases, and the junction held 8 bases outside the gene matches. This CDR3 comprises 16 residues. The DNA of the CDR3 is TGCGCCAGCAGCCAAGGGGAGACAGGGCCTAACAATGAGCAGTTCTTC. Its protein product is CASSQGETGPNNEQFF.

V is TRBV29-1 and J is TRBJ1-1, with 9 bases that match TRBD1. The CDR3 contains 14 residues. The V gene end was trimmed by 4 bases and the J gene end by 1 base; junction bases not matched to a gene: 4. CDR1 SQVTM and CDR2 ANQGSEA come from the germline V gene. The CDR3 DNA sequence: TGCAGCGTTGTAAGGACAGGGGAGAACACTGAAGCTTTCTTT. Its translation: CSVVRTGENTEAFF.

This clone was seen more than once but under ten times. The V call is TRBV7-7, the J call TRBJ1-1; 8 bases fit TRBD1. This CDR3 region has 13 residues. Germline V lookup: CDR1 SSHAT, CDR2 FNYEAQ (reference sequence). After removal of 2 bases from V and 6 bases from J, the junction contained 2 bases not matched to a gene. The CDR3 DNA reads TGTGCCAGCAGCTTAACAGGGGGGGCTGAAGCTTTCTTT. Translation: CASSLTGGAEAFF.

V usage is TRBV27 and J usage is TRBJ2-1, with TRBD2 identical over 13 bases. CDR3 length: 19 residues. Germline CDR1 is MNHEY and CDR2 is SMNVEV (reference sequence). Germline trimming cut 5 bases from V and 4 bases from J; bases unmatched to any gene: 14. CDR3 residues: CASSEMGLAGLDWYNEQFF. The CDR3 DNA follows: TGTGCCAGCAGTGAGATGGGACTAGCGGGATTAGATTGGTACAATGAGCAGTTCTTC.

The gene calls are TRBV11-1 and TRBJ2-1, with 7 bases lining up with TRBD2. V trimming: 5 bases; J trimming: 7 bases; junction bases outside the gene matches: 17. Germline CDR1 and CDR2: SGHAT and FQDESV (reference sequence). This CDR3 is 17 amino acids long. CDR3 sequence: CASSPSAGVVVGNEQFF. CDR3 coding DNA: TGTGCCAGCAGCCCCTCCGCGGGGGTAGTCGTCGGGAATGAGCAGTTCTTC.

The chain employs TRBV29-1 and TRBJ2-2; unclear D gene. Trimming took off 7 bases at V and 6 bases at J, with 15 bases between the two ends. The CDR3 is made up of 13 amino acids. Per the germline V gene, CDR1 is SQVTM and CDR2 is ANQGSEA. Written as DNA, the CDR3 is TGCAGCGGTGGTCCGACGTTGTCCGGGGAGCTGTTTTTT. It codes for CSGGPTLSGELFF.

The chain links TRBV6-5 to TRBJ2-7; 7 positions agree with TRBD2. This CDR3 contains 16 residues. The junction had 11 bases not matched to a gene; V was cut back by 0 bases and J by 6 bases. Germline CDR1 MNHEY, CDR2 SVGAGI. DNA for the CDR3: TGTGCCAGCAGTTACTCGCGGCTAGCGGTGGGGGGCGAGCAGTACTTC. It translates to CASSYSRLAVGGEQYF.

The chain joins TRBV2 to TRBJ2-1; D unclear. The germline gives CDR1 SNHLY, CDR2 FYNNEI. The CDR3 totals 12 residues. The V end lost 7 bases, the J end lost 3 bases, and 7 bases lay between the germline ends. The CDR3 nucleotides are TGTGCCAGCACAAGAGACTACAATGAGCAGTTCTTC. It codes for CASTRDYNEQFF.

This chain connects TRBV12-5 to TRBJ2-1; 10 nucleotides match TRBD2. With V trimmed by 5 bases and J by 8 bases, 6 bases remained unmatched. The CDR3 contains 14 residues. Germline V lookup: CDR1 LGHNT, CDR2 FRNRAP. CDR3 DNA: TGTGCTAGTGGTATTAGCGGGAGGATGGATGAGCAGTTCTTC. Its protein is CASGISGRMDEQFF.

This chain joins TRBV9 and TRBJ2-3; D ambiguous. CDR1 is SGDLS and CDR2 is YYNGEE in the germline V gene. Trimming stripped 0 bases from V and 6 bases from J, with 8 bases between. The CDR3 has 13 residues. The chain's CDR3 is CASSVAAWDTQYF. The CDR3 DNA is TGTGCCAGCAGCGTAGCGGCCTGGGATACGCAGTATTTT.

V gene TRBV30 combines with J gene TRBJ1-5; D unresolved. V lost 2 bases and J lost 6, with 11 bases in between. There are 13 residues in the CDR3. Per the germline V gene, CDR1 is GTSNPN and CDR2 is SVGIG (reference sequence). The CDR3 loop is CAWSQGWTQPQHF. In nucleotides, the CDR3 is TGTGCCTGGAGTCAAGGGTGGACTCAGCCCCAGCATTTT.

V usage is TRBV18 and J usage is TRBJ2-7, with 9 bases matching TRBD1. This CDR3 region has 15 residues. Germline V lookup: CDR1 KGHSH, CDR2 LQKENI. V was clipped by 2 bases and J by 5 bases; unmatched bases: 7. CDR3 region: CASSPGTGTGHEQYF. CDR3 coding DNA: TGTGCCAGCTCACCAGGGACCGGGACAGGGCACGAGCAGTACTTC.

The chain is built from TRBV10-2 and TRBJ2-1, with 13 bases lining up with TRBD2. Germline V gene sequence: CDR1 WSHSY, CDR2 SAAADI. The CDR3 runs 18 residues. With V trimmed by 6 bases and J by 0 bases, 8 bases remained unmatched. CDR3 sequence (DNA): TGCGCCAGCAGAATGACTAGCGGGAGGCCTTTCTCCTACAATGAGCAGTTCTTC. This codes for CASRMTSGRPFSYNEQFF.

Written as DNA, the CDR3 is TGTGCCAGCAGCTACGGACAGGGGCGGGAGCAGTACTTC. Translated, it gives CASSYGQGREQYF. The rearrangement uses TRBV7-2 and TRBJ2-7; 9 nucleotides line up with TRBD1. J gave up 7 bases and V 4 bases, and 5 bases lay outside the gene matches. This CDR3 is 13 amino acids long. In germline, CDR1 is SGHTA, CDR2 FQGNSA. The complete variable domain, with remaining parts taken from reference TRBV7-2 and TRBJ2-7, reads GAGVSQSPSNKVTEKGKDVELRCDPISGHTALYWYRQSLGQGLEFLIYFQGNSAPDKSGLPSDRFSAERTGGSVSTLTIQRTQQEDSAVYLCASSYGQGREQYFGPGTRLTVT.

This chain links TRBV10-3 with TRBJ1-6, with no clear D. The CDR3 is 12 residues long. Germline V lookup: CDR1 ENHRY, CDR2 SYGVKD. The CDR3 DNA is TGTGCGTCCGGGCCCGTGAATTCACCCCTCCACTTT. It specifies CASGPVNSPLHF.